This entry lists 23 T cell receptor beta chains sequenced from one sample in a study of cytotoxic CD8 clonotypes in ibrutinib-treated CLL. Sequencing was performed with immunoSEQ multiplex PCR; in TCRdb, only in-frame clones are kept and a portion is missing. The sample yields around 150,000 clones, more than 70% seen once. The sample consisted of PBMCs, taken after 36 months of ibrutinib treatment. Every receptor here comes from a human donor with chronic lymphocytic leukemia.

The chain joins TRBV7-9 to TRBJ1-5, with D uncertain. Germline V gene sequence: CDR1 SEHNR, CDR2 FQNEAQ (reference sequence). V was shortened by 1 base and J by 3 bases, with 4 bases between the two germline ends. The CDR3 sequence is 13 residues long. The CDR3 coding sequence is TGTGCCAGCAGCTTAGAACCCAATCAGCCCCAGCATTTT. As protein: CASSLEPNQPQHF. The full variable domain, with the rest looked up from reference TRBV7-9 and TRBJ1-5, is DTGVSQNPRHKITKRGQNVTFRCDPISEHNRLYWYRQTLGQGPEFLTYFQNEAQLEKSRLLSDRFSAERPKGSFSTLEIQRTEQGDSAMYLCASSLEPNQPQHFGDGTRLSIL.

The rearrangement uses TRBV28 and TRBJ1-1; unclear D gene. The CDR3 sequence is 9 residues long. Germline V gene data show CDR1 as MDHEN and CDR2 as SYDVKM. Between the trimmed V and J ends, which lost 6 bases and 10 bases, there was a span of 6 bases. The CDR3 coding sequence is TGTGCCAGCAGGTGGGTAGCTTTCTTT. This translates into CASRWVAFF.

Only a few counts were recorded for this clone. The chain joins TRBV13 to TRBJ1-2, with D perhaps TRBD1 (5 bases). In germline, CDR1 is PRHDT, CDR2 FYEKMQ (reference sequence). CDR3 length: 12 residues. V lost 5 bases to trimming and J lost 5 bases, with 9 bases between them. The CDR3 sequence: CASSQGRYGYTF. CDR3 nucleotide sequence: TGTGCCAGCAGCCAGGGTCGGTATGGCTACACCTTC.

The V gene is TRBV6-6, the J gene TRBJ1-3; D is unclear. Deletions cut 7 bases from V and 1 base from J, with 14 bases between. The CDR3 is 15 amino acids. Germline CDR1 MNHNY, CDR2 SVGAGI (reference sequence). CDR3: CASTELWTSGNTIYF. The CDR3, as DNA: TGTGCCAGCACCGAGTTATGGACTTCTGGAAACACCATATATTTT.

This rearrangement joins TRBV5-5 to TRBJ1-5, with TRBD1 matching over 8 bases. Germline V gives CDR1 SGHKS, CDR2 YYEKEE (reference sequence). The CDR3 totals 14 residues. The junction had 3 bases not matched to a gene; V was cut back by 3 bases and J by 4 bases. Here the CDR3 reads CASSSTGGNQPQHF. CDR3 bases: TGTGCCAGCAGCTCTACAGGGGGAAATCAGCCCCAGCATTTT.

Only a few counts were recorded for this clone. The V and J genes are TRBV7-3 and TRBJ2-1; 8 bases match TRBD2. The CDR3 is made up of 15 amino acids. CDR1 and CDR2 (germline): SGHTA, FQGTGA. Trimming took 5 bases from V and 2 from J; bases not matched to a gene: 5. In nucleotides, the CDR3 is TGTGCCAGCAGCCGTAGCGGGACTCCCTACAATGAGCAGTTCTTC. It encodes CASSRSGTPYNEQFF.

This chain uses TRBV19 with TRBJ2-7; D tentatively fits TRBD1 or TRBD2 (5 bases each). CDR3 size: 17 residues. Germline V lookup: CDR1 LNHDA, CDR2 SQIVND (reference sequence). Trimming cost V 3 bases and J 2 bases, with 20 bases left between them. In DNA form, the CDR3 reads TGTGCCAGTAGTATCTCCAAACAAGGGACGGTACCCTACGAGCAGTACTTC. Its protein is CASSISKQGTVPYEQYF.

The rearrangement uses TRBV28 and TRBJ2-7; no definite D call. This CDR3 comprises 11 residues. The V end lost 6 bases, the J end lost 2 bases, and 5 bases lay between the germline ends. Germline lookup yields CDR1 MDHEN and CDR2 SYDVKM. The CDR3: CASRSPYEQYF. In nucleotides, the CDR3 is TGTGCCAGCAGGTCTCCCTACGAGCAGTACTTC.

The chain combines TRBV18 with TRBJ1-2; unclear D gene. The CDR3 runs 13 residues. V was shortened by 2 bases and J by 3 bases, with 7 bases between the two germline ends. Germline CDR1 is KGHSH and CDR2 is LQKENI. CDR3 bases: TGTGCCAGCTCACCAAAAGCGGACTATGGCTACACCTTC. Protein: CASSPKADYGYTF.

V gene TRBV19 combines with J gene TRBJ2-1, with D possibly being TRBD1 (5 bases). The CDR3 totals 14 residues. CDR1 is LNHDA, CDR2 SQIVND, per germline (reference sequence). The V gene lost 10 bases and the J gene lost 3 bases, with 16 bases spanning the gap. CDR3: CATRPGHNYNEQFF. The CDR3 DNA is TGTGCCACCCGTCCCGGACACAACTACAATGAGCAGTTCTTC.

The V gene is TRBV28, the J gene TRBJ2-7; 7 nucleotides match TRBD1. The CDR3 contains 15 residues. Per germline, CDR1 MDHEN and CDR2 SYDVKM. V shed 5 bases and J 2 bases; nucleotides not matched to a gene: 9. CDR3 DNA: TGTGCCAGCAGTATCCGGACAGGATTTACCTACGAGCAGTACTTC. It yields the protein CASSIRTGFTYEQYF.

J is TRBJ1-1 and V is TRBV29-1, with D perhaps matching TRBD1 (5 bases). V lost 6 bases and J 0 bases, leaving 14 bases between the germline ends. The length of the CDR3 is 14 residues. Germline V gene sequence: CDR1 SQVTM, CDR2 ANQGSEA. CDR3 nucleotide sequence: TGCAGCGTCCAGGGTTTTATGGTGAACACTGAAGCTTTCTTT. Its protein product is CSVQGFMVNTEAFF.

The gene calls are TRBV15 and TRBJ2-1; D gene unclear. This CDR3 is 14 amino acids long. Trimming left V 1 base short and J 2 bases short, with 6 bases between. Germline V gene data show CDR1 as LNHNV and CDR2 as YYDKDF (reference sequence). Written as DNA, the CDR3 is TGTGCCACCAGCAGAGCCGGTCCCTACAATGAGCAGTTCTTC. Translation: CATSRAGPYNEQFF. Combining the CDR3 with reference TRBV15 and TRBJ2-1 gives the whole variable domain DAMVIQNPRYQVTQFGKPVTLSCSQTLNHNVMYWYQQKSSQAPKLLFHYYDKDFNNEADTPDNFQSRRPNTSFCFLDIRSPGLGDTAMYLCATSRAGPYNEQFFGPGTRLTVL.

This clone was observed a handful of times. The chain couples TRBV5-1 to TRBJ1-2, with TRBD1 matching 12 bases. The junction had 7 bases not matched to a gene; V was cut back by 1 base and J by 3 bases. Looked up from germline, CDR1 is SGHRS and CDR2 is YFSETQ. The CDR3 is 17 residues long. Here the CDR3 reads CASSLTGTGGSHYGYTF. As DNA, the CDR3 is TGCGCCAGCAGCTTGACCGGGACAGGGGGCTCCCACTATGGCTACACCTTC.

The chain couples TRBV19 to TRBJ2-5, with a tentative D call TRBD1 (6 bases). Germline assignment: CDR1 LNHDA and CDR2 SQIVND (reference sequence). Trimming stripped 1 base from V and 4 bases from J, with 10 bases between. This CDR3 contains 14 residues. CDR3 loop: CASSIVGAGETQYF. The CDR3 DNA reads TGTGCCAGTAGTATAGTGGGGGCGGGAGAGACCCAGTACTTC.

The chain uses TRBV6-4 and TRBJ2-6; D unresolved. Germline V gives CDR1 MRHNA, CDR2 SNTAGT. Between the trimmed V and J ends, which lost 1 base and 4 bases, there was a span of 5 bases. The CDR3 sequence is 14 residues long. The DNA for the CDR3 is TGTGCCAGCAGTGACTTCGCGGGGGCCAACGTCCTGACTTTC. It specifies CASSDFAGANVLTF.

This clone was recorded a few times. J is TRBJ1-2 and V is TRBV7-6; D possibly corresponds to TRBD1 (6 bases). V shed 5 bases and J shed 8 bases, with 15 bases lying between them. The CDR3 spans 13 residues. Germline V gene sequence: CDR1 SGHVS, CDR2 FNYEAQ. Written as DNA, the CDR3 is TGTGCCAGCAGCCTTACAGGGATTGAGGGCTACACCTTC. It encodes CASSLTGIEGYTF.

The chain recombines TRBV28 with TRBJ2-7; a possible D gene is TRBD2 (5 bases). With 4 bases removed from V and 2 bases from J, the gap between germline ends came to 12 bases. The CDR3 totals 14 residues. Germline values: CDR1 MDHEN, CDR2 SYDVKM. CDR3 DNA sequence: TGTGCCAGCAGTTCCCCCTCGGGGACCTACGAGCAGTACTTC. Translating it yields CASSSPSGTYEQYF.

V is TRBV20-1 and J is TRBJ2-7; D not certain. V shed 2 bases and J shed 4 bases, with 6 bases lying between them. The CDR3 runs to 11 residues. Germline values: CDR1 DFQATT, CDR2 SNEGSKA (reference sequence). The CDR3 protein is CSARLWYEQYF. The CDR3 nucleotides read TGCAGTGCTAGACTTTGGTACGAGCAGTACTTC.

The genes are TRBV19 and TRBJ2-1, with 8 bases matching TRBD2. Trimming cost V 8 bases and J 2 bases; bases outside gene matches: 11. CDR1 is LNHDA and CDR2 is SQIVND in the germline V gene (reference sequence). The CDR3 totals 16 residues. The CDR3 loop is CASGLSGGAPYNEQFF. In DNA, the CDR3 is TGTGCCAGTGGATTAAGCGGGGGTGCTCCCTACAATGAGCAGTTCTTC.

This chain links TRBV9 with TRBJ2-1, with TRBD1 matching 8 bases. Germline loops: CDR1 SGDLS, CDR2 YYNGEE. Trimming at V came to 0 bases and at J to 7 bases, leaving 3 bases not matched to a gene. This CDR3 spans 14 amino acids. CDR3 coding DNA: TGTGCCAGCAGCGTAGGAGACAGGGGTAATGAGCAGTTCTTC. Amino acids: CASSVGDRGNEQFF.

J is TRBJ1-1 and V is TRBV6-5; D not certain. Trimming left V 6 bases short and J 3 bases short, with 14 bases between. This CDR3 region has 14 residues. Germline assignment: CDR1 MNHEY and CDR2 SVGAGI. For the CDR3, the DNA is TGTGCCAGCAGCCGGTCTAAGGGAGACACTGAAGCTTTCTTT. Translating it yields CASSRSKGDTEAFF.

This clone came up a few times. The gene calls are TRBV6-5 and TRBJ1-5; D is perhaps TRBD1 (5 bases). Germline V gene data show CDR1 as MNHEY and CDR2 as SVGAGI. The CDR3 runs 13 residues. V was shortened by 6 bases and J by 5 bases, with 11 bases between the two germline ends. For the CDR3, the DNA is TGTGCCAGCAGCGCGGGGGAACATCAGCCCCAGCATTTT. It is translated as CASSAGEHQPQHF.